The rows below give T cell receptor beta chains drawn from one sample of a study of T cell responses to AZD1222 COVID-19 vaccine. Sequenced by immunoSEQ multiplex PCR; TCRdb stores in-frame clones only, minus some. The sample lists 65,000 to 90,000 clones; 87% were seen once. The input for sequencing was peripheral blood, taken 28 days after the second AZD1222 dose. Source of these receptors: an adult who received the AZD1222 COVID-19 vaccine. Both conserved end residues are part of each CDR3. A D gene is named only where the DNA matches it firmly. A row's size may be missing; if present it is once, few, many or a size class.

j_call v_call clone_size d_call cdr3_nt cdr3_aa
TRBJ2-7 TRBV7-2 NA TRBD2 TGTGCCAGCAGCTTAGCCCTAGCGGGATCGTACGAGCAGTACTTC CASSLALAGSYEQYF
TRBJ2-3 TRBV7-8 NA TRBD2 TGTGCCAGCAGCTTAGCCCTAACTAGCGGCACCTCGGAGGATGGGCAGTATTTT CASSLALTSGTSEDGQYF
TRBJ2-1 TRBV25-1 NA NA TGTGCCAGCAGTGAACCCCCGGGGAGGTACAATGAGCAGTTCTTC CASSEPPGRYNEQFF
TRBJ2-7 TRBV2 NA NA TGTGCCAGCAGGAGGGACCGCTTGGAGTCCTACGAGCAGTACTTC CASRRDRLESYEQYF
TRBJ2-1 TRBV14 NA TRBD2 TGTGCCAGCAGCCCCCGGACTAGCGGCTACAATGAGCAGTTCTTC CASSPRTSGYNEQFF
TRBJ1-2 TRBV3-1/TRBV3-2 few NA TGTGCCAGCAGCCAAGAATGGGGGCAGGGAAACTATGGCTACACCTTC CASSQEWGQGNYGYTF
TRBJ1-1 TRBV3-1/TRBV3-2 NA NA TGTGCCAGCAGCCAAGTCGGGACGGGGTTGAACACTGAAGCTTTCTTT CASSQVGTGLNTEAFF
TRBJ1-1 TRBV7-9 NA NA TGTGCCAGCAGCCCACCGAGAGGGGGAGCTTTCTTT CASSPPRGGAFF
TRBJ2-2 TRBV6-5 NA NA TGTGCCAGCAGGGATTCCTTAGCAGGACCCGGGGAGCTGTTTTTT CASRDSLAGPGELFF
TRBJ2-2 TRBV6-2/TRBV6-3 NA NA TGTGCCAGCAGTACGACTATCGCCGGGGAGCTGTTTTTT CASSTTIAGELFF